These 12 T cell receptor beta chains share one sample of origin, sequenced in a study of cytomegalovirus exposure and HLA in healthy donors. 60 Vbeta and 13 Jbeta primers were used in PCR. The repertoire was sequenced with immunoSEQ multiplex PCR; TCRdb's copy has only in-frame clones and lacks some. The sample includes around 97,000 clones, about four fifths seen only once; the top ten take more than 5%. The sample taken for sequencing was PBMCs. These receptor sequences come from a middle-aged man in good health and CMV-seropositive.

The V and J genes are TRBV5-4 and TRBJ1-6; D gene ambiguous. V lost 3 bases and J lost 8, with 18 bases in between. CDR3 length equals 16 residues. CDR1 is SGHNT, CDR2 YYREEE, per germline (reference sequence). This CDR3 reads CASSSDIKREDSPLHF. CDR3 DNA: TGTGCCAGCAGCTCCGACATTAAGAGGGAAGATTCACCCCTCCACTTT.

The genes are TRBV27 and TRBJ1-2; perhaps TRBD1 as D (5 bases). CDR1 and CDR2 (germline): MNHEY, SMNVEV (reference sequence). CDR3 length: 13 amino acids. Between the trimmed V and J ends, which lost 5 bases and 4 bases, there was a span of 11 bases. CDR3 in DNA: TGTGCCAGCAGTCTCACAGGAACCTATGGCTACACCTTC. It encodes CASSLTGTYGYTF.

The chain carries TRBV7-6 and TRBJ1-2, with D uncertain. V was clipped by 3 bases and J by 0 bases, with 5 bases between them. The CDR3 loop spans 13 amino acids. Germline V CDR1 and CDR2: SGHVS, FNYEAQ. The CDR3: CASSFSANYGYTF. As DNA, the CDR3 is TGTGCCAGCAGCTTCTCAGCTAACTATGGCTACACCTTC.

The rearrangement joins TRBV29-1 to TRBJ2-2; tentatively, D is TRBD1 (6 bases). V lost 6 bases and J lost 6, with 8 bases in between. From germline, CDR1 is SQVTM and CDR2 ANQGSEA. The CDR3 runs to 11 residues. This chain's CDR3 is CSVQGPGELFF. In DNA form, the CDR3 reads TGCAGCGTACAGGGCCCCGGGGAGCTGTTTTTT.

This clone came up a few times. The chain uses TRBV6-1 and TRBJ1-4; 9 bases fit TRBD1. Trimming at V came to 0 bases and at J to 8 bases, leaving 7 bases not matched to a gene. Germline CDR1 reads MNHNS; CDR2 reads SASEGT. The CDR3 runs 16 residues. CDR3 nucleotides: TGTGCCAGCAGTGAAGCTATAGGGACAGGGTCGGAAAAACTGTTTTTT. This sequence encodes CASSEAIGTGSEKLFF.

The chain combines TRBV15 with TRBJ1-1, with unresolved D. The germline CDR1 and CDR2 sequences are LNHNV and YYDKDF (reference sequence). V was cut by 7 bases and J by 0 bases, with 9 bases left in between. This CDR3 region has 13 residues. The CDR3 DNA follows: TGTGCCACCACCCCCGACTTGAACACTGAAGCTTTCTTT. It specifies CATTPDLNTEAFF. Full variable domain (rest looked up from reference TRBV15 and TRBJ1-1): DAMVIQNPRYQVTQFGKPVTLSCSQTLNHNVMYWYQQKSSQAPKLLFHYYDKDFNNEADTPDNFQSRRPNTSFCFLDIRSPGLGDTAMYLCATTPDLNTEAFFGQGTRLTVV.

V gene TRBV11-3 combines with J gene TRBJ2-7, with a possible D match to TRBD1 (6 bases). Germline values: CDR1 SGHNT, CDR2 YENEEA. V lost 0 bases and J lost 6, with 15 bases in between. There are 15 residues in the CDR3. CDR3 in amino acids: CASSLEGKGVSEQYF. CDR3 DNA: TGTGCCAGCAGCTTAGAGGGAAAGGGGGTAAGCGAGCAGTACTTC.

The rearrangement uses TRBV30 and TRBJ2-2; TRBD1 matches 7 bases. From germline, CDR1 is GTSNPN and CDR2 SVGIG (reference sequence). V lost 2 bases to trimming and J lost 6 bases; unmatched junction nucleotides: 12. The CDR3 is 16 amino acids. CDR3 region: CAWSKRGTVIAGELFF. The CDR3 DNA reads TGTGCCTGGAGTAAGAGGGGGACAGTGATCGCCGGGGAGCTGTTTTTT.

The chain couples TRBV5-1 to TRBJ2-1; D gene unclear. CDR3 size: 16 residues. The V gene lost 0 bases and the J gene lost 0 bases, with 10 bases spanning the gap. CDR1 and CDR2 (germline): SGHRS, YFSETQ. CDR3 sequence: CASSLEASSSYNEQFF. The CDR3, as DNA: TGCGCCAGCAGCTTGGAGGCTAGTAGCTCCTACAATGAGCAGTTCTTC.

The V and J genes are TRBV5-5 and TRBJ1-1; 7 positions match TRBD1. V gave up 4 bases and J gave up 5 bases; unmatched junction bases: 5. The V gene's germline CDR1 is SGHKS and CDR2 YYEKEE (reference sequence). This CDR3 region has 13 residues. This CDR3 reads CASSAQGGTEAFF. CDR3 nucleotide sequence: TGTGCCAGCAGCGCGCAGGGGGGTACTGAAGCTTTCTTT. The variable domain in full, completed from reference TRBV5-5 and TRBJ1-1, reads DAGVTQSPTHLIKTRGQQVTLRCSPISGHKSVSWYQQVLGQGPQFIFQYYEKEERGRGNFPDRFSARQFPNYSSELNVNALLLGDSALYLCASSAQGGTEAFFGQGTRLTVV.

The chain recombines TRBV21-1 with TRBJ2-1; TRBD1 is taken as the D call from the table, unchecked against the DNA. TRBV21-1 is a listed pseudogene. The CDR3 extends over 17 amino acids. CDR3 DNA: TGTGCCAGCAGCCCAAGGGGGACAGGGGGTGGTACCAATGAGCAGTTCTTC. Translated: CASSPRGTGGGTNEQFF.

The chain joins TRBV11-2 to TRBJ1-1, with D unclear. The CDR3 has 15 residues. Between the trimmed V and J ends, which lost 5 bases and 2 bases, there was a span of 15 bases. CDR1 and CDR2 from the germline V gene are SGHAT and FQNNGV. As DNA, the CDR3 is TGTGCCAGCAGCCCGCGGACTAAGTTTAACACTGAAGCTTTCTTT. Translating it yields CASSPRTKFNTEAFF. The complete variable domain, with remaining parts taken from reference TRBV11-2 and TRBJ1-1, reads EAGVAQSPRYKIIEKRQSVAFWCNPISGHATLYWYQQILGQGPKLLIQFQNNGVVDDSQLPKDRFSAERLKGVDSTLKIQPAKLEDSAVYLCASSPRTKFNTEAFFGQGTRLTVV.